This T cell receptor (beta chain) emerged from a study of T cell changes during pregnancy in multiple sclerosis. Clones were sequenced by immunoSEQ multiplex PCR, and TCRdb holds only the in-frame ones, with some missing. Found here are tens of thousands of clones, around 96% of them singletons; the top ten hold 2% to 2.5%. V was clipped by 6 bases and J by 7 bases, with 15 bases between them. Germline lookup yields CDR1 LNHDA and CDR2 SQIVND (reference sequence). CDR3 size: 13 residues. Material: CD8+ T cells from peripheral blood mononuclear cells, obtained after pregnancy. The chain has TRBV19 and TRBJ1-1; D unresolved. This clonotype was obtained from a female donor with multiple sclerosis, enrolled in a pregnancy study. CDR3 sequence (DNA): TGTGCCAGTAGGCTCGGCTTCGCGGGTGAAGCTTTCTTT. Translated, it gives CASRLGFAGEAFF.